This TCR beta chain was identified during a study of regulatory T cells in long-lasting Graves disease (dated by TCRdb to about 2021). Some background on the complete study: Persistent Graves' disease was defined as antithyroid drug treatment for over 5 years with persistently positive TSH receptor autoantibodies. Peripheral blood TCR sequencing and RNA sequencing compared persistent Graves' disease patients with newly diagnosed Graves' disease patients. The study was conducted in China and was registered as a clinical trial. On average, persistent Graves' disease patients in the clinical cohort had been on antithyroid drugs for around 9.5 years. A total of approximately 35 samples underwent TCR sequencing: approximately 13 from persistent and about 20 from newly diagnosed Graves' disease patients.

Libraries were made using multiplex PCR. The sequencing machine was an Illumina HiSeq 4000. TCR beta libraries were built with iRepertoire HTBI primers and Arm-PCR amplification of CDR3 regions. PCR products were gel purified before sequencing. The study's processing was this. Gene usage analysis of CDR3 amino acid clonotypes used the 62 TRBV and 11 to 15 TRBJ segments found across samples. COPE and FqMerger were used to merge filtered high-quality paired reads into contigs. BLAST was used to align contigs to the IMGT TRBV, TRBD and TRBJ reference genes, and CDR3 was defined following IMGT. Any clonotype with a frequency above 0.1% was classified as a highly expanded clone. Shannon entropy was used to measure repertoire diversity, and the Gini coefficient was used to measure V-J evenness. Clonotypes shared by more than one individual were considered public. TCRdb reanalyzed the raw reads on its own, using fastp at Q25 for trimming and MiXCR for clone calling, and kept in-frame beta chains. Records with the same CDR3 protein are collapsed into one entry carrying the most frequent genes and DNA. In this record, the V and J calls reflect TCRdb's handling and not the investigators' own analysis. The sample table lists around 450,000 distinct CDR3 sequences, roughly 21% of them with a count of one. The ten biggest clones cover roughly 7% of the sample.

This clonotype has ten or more counts. This receptor's antigen is unknown. The input lacks base qualities; no much larger clone sits a single base away. The time point label for this specimen denotes: persistent/refractory GD, antithyroid drugs over 5 years with positive TRAb. For both TCR sequencing and RNA sequencing, RNA was extracted from PBMCs in TRIzol. Graves' disease was diagnosed according to American Thyroid Association guidelines. The patients came from an endocrinology department in Xi'an, China. From each patient, around 9.3 milliliters of peripheral blood was collected into an EDTA anticoagulant tube. Ficoll Paque Plus density gradient separation was used to isolate PBMCs, and no further T cell sorting was performed. An Agilent 2100 Bioanalyzer and agarose gel were used to assess RNA quality, and a NanoDrop 2000 was used to measure RNA concentration. Here is what the overall study found, with its caveats: Sequencing and analysis were limited to the TCR beta chain. Persistent Graves' disease patients showed lower TCR Shannon entropy and fewer highly expanded clones than newly diagnosed patients, suggesting clonal expansion. The small sample size was acknowledged by the authors as a limitation that may reduce accuracy. Because the primary lesion, thyroid tissue, could not be accessed, the study looked at peripheral blood alone. Persistent patients shared more public clonotypes among themselves (around 2,800) than newly diagnosed patients did (about 970).

This receptor was identified in a female donor with Graves disease. The sequences come from peripheral blood mononuclear cells (PBMCs), collected when the disease was refractory, from a patient treated with antithyroid drugs.

The nucleotide sequence is TGTGCCAGCAGTGAGGGTAGCGGCCCAGATTACGAGCAGTACTTC. Translated, this gives CASSEGSGPDYEQYF. The rearranged chain carries TRBV2 and TRBJ2-7; TRBD2 might be the D gene, on 6 matching bases. V lost 3 bases and J lost 4 bases; the stretch between them is 16 bases long. From cysteine to phenylalanine, the CDR3 is 15 amino acids long. CDR3 DNA is the only sequence kept; it has 45 bases, read in frame from the first base. CDR1 and CDR2, looked up from the germline V gene, are SNHLY and FYNNEI.